This paragraph reports one T cell receptor beta chain. Its antigen is unidentified. This specimen comes from a study of shared clonotypes between healthy human individuals. Study-wide context: Sampling drew on donors who were a couple of women and a few men aged 18 to 49. General study results and limits: Memory subsets generally showed lower estimated richness than naive subsets.

Data came from immunoSEQ multiplex PCR; TCRdb stores just in-frame clones and leaves some out. The table shows fewer than 400,000 clones, with approximately 79% occurring only once. CD45RA+ naive and CD45RA-negative memory subsets were separated from CD4+ cells. This CDR3 contains 15 residues. V lost 6 bases and J lost 5, with 16 bases in between. In germline, CDR1 is SGHAT, CDR2 FQNNGV. The TCR originated in a man aged 25 to 40 in good health. The specimen was memory CD4+ T cells sorted from blood. Subset of the sample: CD45RA-negative fraction. The rearrangement uses TRBV11-2 and TRBJ2-2, with D maybe TRBD1 (7 bases). CDR3: CASRTMTGRTGELFF. The CDR3 DNA reads as TGTGCCAGCAGGACAATGACAGGGAGGACCGGGGAGCTGTTTTTT.